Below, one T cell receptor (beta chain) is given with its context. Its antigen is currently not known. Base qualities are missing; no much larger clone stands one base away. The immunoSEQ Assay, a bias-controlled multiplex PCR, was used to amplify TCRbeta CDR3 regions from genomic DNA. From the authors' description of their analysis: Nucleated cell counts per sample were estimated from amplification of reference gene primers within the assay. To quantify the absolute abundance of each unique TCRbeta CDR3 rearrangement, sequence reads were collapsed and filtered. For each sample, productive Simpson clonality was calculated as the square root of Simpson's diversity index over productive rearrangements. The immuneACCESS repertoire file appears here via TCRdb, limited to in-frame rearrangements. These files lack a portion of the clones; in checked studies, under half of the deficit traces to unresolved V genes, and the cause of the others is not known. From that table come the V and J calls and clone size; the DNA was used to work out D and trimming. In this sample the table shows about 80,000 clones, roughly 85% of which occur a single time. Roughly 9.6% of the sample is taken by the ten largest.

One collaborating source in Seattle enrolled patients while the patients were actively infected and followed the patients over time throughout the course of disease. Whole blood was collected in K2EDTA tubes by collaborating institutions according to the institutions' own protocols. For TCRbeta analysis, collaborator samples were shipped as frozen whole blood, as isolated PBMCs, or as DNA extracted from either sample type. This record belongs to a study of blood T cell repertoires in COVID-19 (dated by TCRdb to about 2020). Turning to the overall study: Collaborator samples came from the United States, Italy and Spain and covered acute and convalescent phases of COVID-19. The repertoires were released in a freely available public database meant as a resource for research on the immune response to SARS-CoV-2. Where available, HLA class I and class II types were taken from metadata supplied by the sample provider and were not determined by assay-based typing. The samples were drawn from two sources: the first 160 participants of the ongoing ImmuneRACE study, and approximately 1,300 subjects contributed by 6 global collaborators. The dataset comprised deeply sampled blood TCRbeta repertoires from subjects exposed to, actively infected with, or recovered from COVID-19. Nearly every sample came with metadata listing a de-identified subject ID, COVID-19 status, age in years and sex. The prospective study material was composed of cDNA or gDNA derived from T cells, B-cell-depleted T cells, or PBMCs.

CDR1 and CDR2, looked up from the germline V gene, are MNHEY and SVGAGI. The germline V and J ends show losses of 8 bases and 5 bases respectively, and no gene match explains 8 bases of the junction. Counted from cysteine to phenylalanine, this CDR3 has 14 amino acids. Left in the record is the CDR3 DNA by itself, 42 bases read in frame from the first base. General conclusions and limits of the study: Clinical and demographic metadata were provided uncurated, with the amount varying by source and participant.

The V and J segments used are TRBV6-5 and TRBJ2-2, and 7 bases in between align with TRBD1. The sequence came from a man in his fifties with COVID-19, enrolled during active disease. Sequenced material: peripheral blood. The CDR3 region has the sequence CASHGDSSTGELFF. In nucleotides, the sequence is TGTGCCAGCCATGGGGACAGCTCAACCGGGGAGCTGTTTTTT.